This note documents a single T cell receptor beta chain sequence. Its antigen remains unidentified. At one boundary the junction diverges from the germline segment, which might be a read error. Enrolling through a virtual design, the prospective study's participants ranged in age from roughly 18 to 89 years and lived across about two dozen United States geographic areas. In the prospective study, cohorts were assigned on the basis of participant-reported clinical history obtained from a screening survey and a study questionnaire. Recovered participants in ImmuneRACE Cohort 3 were defined by two consecutive negative NP/OP PCR tests, clearance by a healthcare professional, or resolution of symptoms. In the prospective study, mobile phlebotomists collected whole blood, serum and a nasopharyngeal or oropharyngeal swab from each participant. Over an approximately 2-month period, participants in the prospective study had the option of providing additional blood draws and questionnaires. Before DNA extraction, prospective study blood samples were shipped either frozen or at room temperature.

This entry belongs to a study of blood T cell repertoires in COVID-19 (dated by TCRdb to about 2020). At the level of the whole study: Collaborator samples came from the United States, Italy and Spain and covered acute and convalescent phases of COVID-19. The material from the prospective study consisted of cDNA or gDNA derived from T cells, B-cell-depleted T cells, or PBMCs. Deeply sampled blood TCRbeta repertoires from subjects exposed to, actively infected with, or recovered from COVID-19 were included in the dataset. The repertoires were made available in a free public database intended to serve as a resource for research on the immune response to SARS-CoV-2. The samples were drawn from the first 160 participants of the ongoing ImmuneRACE study and from about 1,200 subjects provided by 6 global collaborators. A de-identified subject ID, COVID-19 status, age in years and sex were almost always included in the sample metadata. Where available, HLA class I and class II types were obtained from metadata supplied by the sample provider rather than from assay-based typing. Overall study results and their limits: The quantity of clinical and demographic metadata differed by source and by participant and was supplied without curation.

TCRbeta CDR3 regions were amplified from genomic DNA by means of the immunoSEQ Assay, a bias-controlled multiplex PCR. Per the authors' processing: Nucleated cell counts per sample were estimated from amplification of reference gene primers within the assay. To quantify the absolute abundance of each unique TCRbeta CDR3 rearrangement, sequence reads were collapsed and filtered. For each sample, productive Simpson clonality was calculated as the square root of Simpson's diversity index across productive rearrangements. What TCRdb holds here is the immuneACCESS table cut down to in-frame rearrangements. Part of the clones is not present; checked against another copy, under half of the missing clones reflect an unresolved V gene, and the others are unexplained. From that table come the V and J calls and clone size; the DNA was used to work out D and trimming. The sample yields approximately 240,000 clones; about 89% were counted once. The ten largest clones capture 1.5% to 2% of the sample.

The TCR was taken from a woman under 30 who had recovered from COVID-19. Material for sequencing was PBMCs or T cells enriched from blood (not recorded which).

The nucleotide sequence reads as follows: TGCGCCAGCAGCCAAGTAAAGACATTC. Its protein reads: CASSQVKTF. The sequence joins TRBV4-1 to TRBJ2-7; confidence is insufficient to name the D gene. Per the germline V gene, MGHRA is the CDR1 and YSYEKL is the CDR2. The cysteine opens and the phenylalanine closes a CDR3 of 9 amino acids. The read is trimmed to its CDR3 DNA, 27 bases read in frame from base 1.